This T cell receptor (beta chain) was sequenced in a study of early T cells in non-severe SARS-CoV-2 infection (dated by TCRdb to about 2021). For the wider study: Bulk RNA from unsorted whole blood was used for TCR sequencing, so alpha and beta chains could not be paired.

As regards this clonotype: No cognate antigen has been identified for it. Within one base of it there is no much larger clone, and no base qualities were kept.

Library preparation employed 5' RACE. TCRdb shows the sequencer as NextSeq 500. To correct for sequencing error and PCR bias, the TCR library protocol tagged individual cDNA molecules with unique molecular identifiers. TCR alpha and beta chains were both sequenced, and the abundances of alpha and beta sequences in each sample were closely correlated with each other. Concerning the study's data processing: V gene, J gene and CDR3 annotation of TCR sequences was performed with Decombinator V4. Expanded TCRs were defined as changing significantly between any two time points under a Poisson model with p below 0.0001. TCR abundances were normalised to the total number of TCRs sequenced in each sample and reported as counts per million. TRAV1-2 paired with TRAJ12, TRAJ20 or TRAJ33 defined MAIT TCRs, while TRAV10 paired with TRAJ18 defined iNKT TCRs. VDJdb, accessed on 1 November 2021, was searched for TCRs annotated for CMV, EBV and SARS-CoV-2, and TCRs annotated for more than one antigen were excluded. TCRdb cleaned the public reads at Q25 with fastp, built clones with MiXCR and kept in-frame beta chains. Here each entry gathers all rows of one CDR3 protein and keeps the most common genes and DNA. The V and J calls reflect TCRdb's pipeline rather than the authors' work. The sample data list roughly 100,000 distinct CDR3 sequences, and around 13% of these were observed just once. Around 2.5% of the sample comes from the top ten.

The study was a case-control design nested within a healthcare worker cohort in London, UK, with weekly nasopharyngeal swab PCR tests and blood sampling. Between 23 and 31 March 2020, the week of the UK lockdown, healthcare workers were enrolled and then followed up weekly for as long as 16 weeks. Trimming takes 4 bases from V and 4 bases from J, and the germline ends sit 13 bases apart. The CDR1 and CDR2 encoded by the germline V gene are SQVTM and ANQGSEA. The CDR3 holds 13 amino acids from the cysteine to the phenylalanine. Left in the record is the CDR3 DNA by itself, 39 bases read in frame from the first base. Results the study describes overall, beyond this receptor: VDJdb matching was skewed toward anti-spike CD8 responses and likely underestimated virus-specific expansions, missing private and CD4 specificities.

Sequencing was carried out using whole blood. The source of this sequence is an adult who was a healthcare worker with PCR-confirmed SARS-CoV-2 infection or an uninfected control (not recorded which). This receptor chain uses TRBV29-1 and TRBJ2-5; a weak D assignment points to TRBD2 (5 bases agree). The CDR3 region reads CSVAAGRGETQYF. The DNA is TGCAGCGTTGCGGCAGGCCGGGGAGAGACCCAGTACTTC.